Given below is one T cell receptor beta chain in context. Trimming removed 4 bases at V and 0 bases at J, with 20 bases between. CDR3 length: 17 residues. Germline assignment: CDR1 SGDLS and CDR2 YYNGEE. TCRdb's table, derived via immunoSEQ multiplex PCR, lists solely in-frame clones and lacks some. The data hold 130,000 or so clones, with over 75% observed a single time. The sample is drawn from a study of blood T cell repertoires in COVID-19. In the study overall: Sample material is recorded as cDNA or gDNA derived from T cells, B-cell-depleted T cells, or PBMCs.

The rearrangement links TRBV9 to TRBJ2-7, with D maybe TRBD2 (5 bases). The TCR was taken from a human donor in a cohort sampled during active COVID-19. The specimen was peripheral blood. The CDR3 coding sequence is TGTGCCAGCAGCCCAAGTTACACCTCGGAGGCCTCCTACGAGCAGTACTTC. It specifies CASSPSYTSEASYEQYF.